This T cell receptor beta chain emerged from a study of cytomegalovirus exposure and HLA in healthy donors. The PCR employed 60 Vbeta primers together with 13 Jbeta primers. Profiled with immunoSEQ multiplex PCR; TCRdb holds only in-frame clones, not every one. The sample lists under 200,000 clones, approximately 80% occurring once. Trimming at V came to 3 bases and at J to 1 base, leaving 2 bases not matched to a gene. The CDR3 extends over 14 amino acids. CDR1 SGHRS and CDR2 YFSETQ come from the germline V gene. Of note for this clone: Its antigen is still unknown.

Findings and caveats of the study: When a later analysis was performed, an Asian-associated ancestry cluster reportedly had fewer N-insertions than the roughly 700-donor mean. In a later analysis, at a false discovery rate of 0.05, under 20,000 TCR beta sequences were associated with HLA alleles. Some segments of the V type, notably TRBV6-2 and TRBV6-3, were excluded as indistinguishable. Reports described diagnosis of cytomegalovirus status by the classifier as highly specific and sensitive.

The V and J genes are TRBV5-1 and TRBJ1-1; 8 bases align to TRBD1. What was sequenced was PBMCs. The TCR was taken from a man aged 45-65 years in good health and CMV-seropositive. The CDR3 DNA is TGCGCCAGCAGCTCCGGGACAGGGAACACTGAAGCTTTCTTT. This translates into CASSSGTGNTEAFF.